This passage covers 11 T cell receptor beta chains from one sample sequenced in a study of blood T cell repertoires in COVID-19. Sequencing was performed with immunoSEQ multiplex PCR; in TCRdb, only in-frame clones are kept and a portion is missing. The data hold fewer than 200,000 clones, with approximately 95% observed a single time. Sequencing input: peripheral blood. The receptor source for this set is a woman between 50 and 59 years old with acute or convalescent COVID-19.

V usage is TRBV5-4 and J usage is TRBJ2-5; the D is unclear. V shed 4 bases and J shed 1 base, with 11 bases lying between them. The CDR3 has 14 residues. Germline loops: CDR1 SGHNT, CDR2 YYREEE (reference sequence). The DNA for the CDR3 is TGTGCCAGCAGCCCGGGTAGAAGCCAAGAGACCCAGTACTTC. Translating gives CASSPGRSQETQYF. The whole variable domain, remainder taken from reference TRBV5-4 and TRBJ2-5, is ETGVTQSPTHLIKTRGQQVTLRCSSQSGHNTVSWYQQALGQGPQFIFQYYREEENGRGNFPPRFSGLQFPNYSSELNVNALELDDSALYLCASSPGRSQETQYFGPGTRLLVL.

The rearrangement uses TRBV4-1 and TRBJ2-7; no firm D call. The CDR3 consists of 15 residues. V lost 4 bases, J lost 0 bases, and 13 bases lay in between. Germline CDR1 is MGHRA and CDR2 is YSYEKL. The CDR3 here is CASSPQETVSYEQYF. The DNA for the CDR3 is TGCGCCAGCAGCCCACAAGAGACTGTCTCCTACGAGCAGTACTTC.

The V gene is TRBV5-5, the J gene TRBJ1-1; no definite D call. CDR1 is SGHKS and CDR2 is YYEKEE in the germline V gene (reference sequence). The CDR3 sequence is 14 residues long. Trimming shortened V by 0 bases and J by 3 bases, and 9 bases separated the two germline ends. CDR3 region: CASSLANQDTEAFF. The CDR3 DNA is TGTGCCAGCAGCTTGGCCAATCAGGACACTGAAGCTTTCTTT.

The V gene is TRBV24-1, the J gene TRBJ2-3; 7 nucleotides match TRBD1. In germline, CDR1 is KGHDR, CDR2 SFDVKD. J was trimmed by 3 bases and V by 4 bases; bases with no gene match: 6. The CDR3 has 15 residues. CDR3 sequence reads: CATSDYRGPTDTQYF. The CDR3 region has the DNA TGTGCCACCAGTGACTACAGGGGACCGACAGATACGCAGTATTTT.

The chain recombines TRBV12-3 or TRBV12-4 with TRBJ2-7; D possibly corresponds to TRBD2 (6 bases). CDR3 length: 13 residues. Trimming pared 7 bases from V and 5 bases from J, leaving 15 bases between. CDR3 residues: CASTPGRTNEQYF. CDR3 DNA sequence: TGTGCCAGCACCCCCGGGAGAACGAACGAGCAGTACTTC.

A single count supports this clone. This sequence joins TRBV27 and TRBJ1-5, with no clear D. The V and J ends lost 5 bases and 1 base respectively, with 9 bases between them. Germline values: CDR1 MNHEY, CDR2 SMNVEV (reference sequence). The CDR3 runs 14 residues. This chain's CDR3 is CASSPGGSNQPQHF. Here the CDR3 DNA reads TGTGCCAGCAGTCCAGGAGGGAGCAATCAGCCCCAGCATTTT.

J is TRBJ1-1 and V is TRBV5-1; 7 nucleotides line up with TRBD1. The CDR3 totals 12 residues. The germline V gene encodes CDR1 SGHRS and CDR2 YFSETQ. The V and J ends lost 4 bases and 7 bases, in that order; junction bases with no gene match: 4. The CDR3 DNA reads TGCGCCAGCAGCCCGGACAGGTATGAAGCTTTCTTT. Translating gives CASSPDRYEAFF.

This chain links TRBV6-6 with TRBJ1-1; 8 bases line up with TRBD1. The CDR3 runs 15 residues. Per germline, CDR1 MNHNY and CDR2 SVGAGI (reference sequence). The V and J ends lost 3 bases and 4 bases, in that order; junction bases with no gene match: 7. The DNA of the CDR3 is TGTGCCAGCAGTTATTCAGGGGGCGGAGGCACTGAAGCTTTCTTT. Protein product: CASSYSGGGGTEAFF.

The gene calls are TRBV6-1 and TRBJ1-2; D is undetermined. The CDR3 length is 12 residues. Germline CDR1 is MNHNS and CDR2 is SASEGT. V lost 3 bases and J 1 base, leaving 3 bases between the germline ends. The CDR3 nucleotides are TGTGCCAGCAGTGACAGTAACTATGGCTACACCTTC. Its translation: CASSDSNYGYTF.

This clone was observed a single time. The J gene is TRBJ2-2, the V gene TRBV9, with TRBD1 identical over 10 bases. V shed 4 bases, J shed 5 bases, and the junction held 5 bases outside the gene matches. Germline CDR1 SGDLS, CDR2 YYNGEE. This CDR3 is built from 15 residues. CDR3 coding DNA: TGTGCCAGCAGCCCCGGGACAGGGGCGACCGGGGAGCTGTTTTTT. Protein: CASSPGTGATGELFF.

CDR3 in DNA: TGTGCCAGCAGTGAAAAAGCGGGGGGCACCATCTCCTACGAGCAGTACTTC. Translated: CASSEKAGGTISYEQYF. The chain employs TRBV6-1 and TRBJ2-7, with TRBD2 identical over 9 bases. V lost 2 bases to trimming and J lost 0 bases; unmatched junction nucleotides: 8. From germline, CDR1 is MNHNS and CDR2 SASEGT. The CDR3 runs to 17 residues.